The 6 T cell receptor beta chains presented below share a single source sample, sequenced in a study of vaccination effects on CD4 cells after COVID-19. Their specific antigens are unknown. The assay was immunoSEQ multiplex PCR, and TCRdb's table has in-frame clones only and misses some. This sample has tens of thousands of clones, with around 69% found just once. Sequencing followed a ViraFEST assay step that expanded antigen-specific CD4+ T cells with viral peptide pools. A roughly 10-day culture period preceded the isolation of CD4+ T cells. All study participants received two doses of BNT162b2 or mRNA-1273 vaccine. Specimen: CD4+ T cells from PBMCs cultured with HCoV-229E spike peptides, collected after COVID-19 vaccination. These receptors all come from a human donor who received a COVID-19 vaccine.

This chain joins TRBV7-3 and TRBJ2-2; D may be TRBD2 (6 bases). Germline V CDR1 and CDR2: SGHTA, FQGTGA. Trimming cost V 0 bases and J 6 bases, with 17 bases left between them. This CDR3 is built from 17 residues. The CDR3 bases are TGTGCCAGCAGCTTAACCATGAACGCGGGGAGGTCCGGGGAGCTGTTTTTT. Amino acid sequence: CASSLTMNAGRSGELFF.

This clone was seen only a few times. The V gene is TRBV7-2, the J gene TRBJ2-7; D remains ambiguous. Germline-derived CDR1 and CDR2 are SGHTA and FQGNSA. Trimming shortened V by 2 bases and J by 0 bases, and 8 bases separated the two germline ends. CDR3 size: 14 residues. CDR3 region: CASSLNWGSYEQYV. CDR3 nucleotide sequence: TGTGCCAGCAGCTTAAACTGGGGCTCCTACGAGCAGTACGTC.

In nucleotides, the CDR3 is TGCAGTGCTAGTCCTTTAGCGGGAGTGACCAACAATGAGCAGTTCTTC. Residues: CSASPLAGVTNNEQFF. V usage is TRBV20-1 and J usage is TRBJ2-1; TRBD2 aligns across 9 bases. Per germline, CDR1 DFQATT and CDR2 SNEGSKA (reference sequence). This CDR3 comprises 16 residues. The V segment lost 3 bases and the J segment 5 bases; nucleotides outside the gene matches: 11.

V is TRBV6-2 or TRBV6-3 and J is TRBJ2-1, with TRBD1 identical over 7 bases. The CDR3 contains 15 residues. The ends lost 2 bases at V and 4 bases at J; junction bases unmatched: 5. CDR1 and CDR2 from the germline V gene are MNHEY and SVGEGT. For the CDR3, the DNA is TGTGCCAGCAGTTACACGGGACAGCTATACAATGAGCAGTTCTTC. It encodes CASSYTGQLYNEQFF.

This chain links TRBV19 with TRBJ2-5; 10 bases align to TRBD2. The CDR3 has 16 amino acids. CDR1 and CDR2 (germline): LNHDA, SQIVND (reference sequence). The trim removed 5 bases at V and 1 base at J, leaving 7 bases unmatched. The CDR3 DNA is TGTGCCAGTAGTCTACCGGGACTAGCGTCCCAAGAGACCCAGTACTTC. Amino acid sequence: CASSLPGLASQETQYF.

The genes are TRBV7-2 and TRBJ1-1; D possibly corresponds to TRBD1 (5 bases). Germline CDR1 SGHTA, CDR2 FQGNSA. Trimming took 1 base from V and 7 from J, leaving 13 bases between them. This CDR3 has 14 residues. The CDR3 nucleotides read TGTGCCAGCAGCTTAGAGGGGACCCCCTGTGAAGCTTTCTTT. Translating it yields CASSLEGTPCEAFF.